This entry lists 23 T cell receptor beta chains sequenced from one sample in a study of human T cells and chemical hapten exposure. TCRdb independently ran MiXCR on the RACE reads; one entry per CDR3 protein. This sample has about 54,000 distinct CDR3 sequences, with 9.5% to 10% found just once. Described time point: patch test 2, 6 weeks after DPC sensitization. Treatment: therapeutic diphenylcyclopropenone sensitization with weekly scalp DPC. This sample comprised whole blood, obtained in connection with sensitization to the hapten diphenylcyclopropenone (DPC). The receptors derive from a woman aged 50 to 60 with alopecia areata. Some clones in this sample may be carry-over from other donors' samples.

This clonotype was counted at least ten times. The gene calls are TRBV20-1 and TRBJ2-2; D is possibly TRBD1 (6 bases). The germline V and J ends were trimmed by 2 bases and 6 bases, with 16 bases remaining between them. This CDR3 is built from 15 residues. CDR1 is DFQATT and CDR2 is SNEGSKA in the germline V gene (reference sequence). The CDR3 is CSARSQGPFPGELFF. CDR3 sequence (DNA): TGCAGTGCTAGATCCCAGGGGCCTTTCCCCGGGGAGCTGTTTTTT.

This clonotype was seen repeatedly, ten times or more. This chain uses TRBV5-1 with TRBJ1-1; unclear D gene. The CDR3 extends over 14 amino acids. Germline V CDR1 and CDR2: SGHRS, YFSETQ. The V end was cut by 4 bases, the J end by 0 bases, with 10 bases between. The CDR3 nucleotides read TGCGCCAGCAGCACCACAGCTATGAACACTGAAGCTTTCTTT. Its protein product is CASSTTAMNTEAFF.

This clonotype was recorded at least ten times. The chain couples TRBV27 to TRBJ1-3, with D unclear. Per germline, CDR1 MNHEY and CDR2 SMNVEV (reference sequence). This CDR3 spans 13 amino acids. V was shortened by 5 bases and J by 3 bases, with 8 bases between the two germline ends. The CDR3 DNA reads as TGTGCCAGCAGTCAGACACTTGGAAACACCATATATTTT. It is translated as CASSQTLGNTIYF.

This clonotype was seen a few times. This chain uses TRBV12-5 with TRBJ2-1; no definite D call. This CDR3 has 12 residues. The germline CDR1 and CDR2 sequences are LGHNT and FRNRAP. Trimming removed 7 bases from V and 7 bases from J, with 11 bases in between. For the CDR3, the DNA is TGTGCTAGTGCCTCAGTAGTAAATGAGCAGTTCTTC. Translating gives CASASVVNEQFF.

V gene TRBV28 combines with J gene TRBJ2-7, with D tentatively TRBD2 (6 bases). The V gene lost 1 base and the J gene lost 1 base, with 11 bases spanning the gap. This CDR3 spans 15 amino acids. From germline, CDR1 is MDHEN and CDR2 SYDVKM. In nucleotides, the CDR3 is TGTGCCAGCAGTTTATATAGCGGACTATCCTACGAGCAGTACTTC. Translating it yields CASSLYSGLSYEQYF.

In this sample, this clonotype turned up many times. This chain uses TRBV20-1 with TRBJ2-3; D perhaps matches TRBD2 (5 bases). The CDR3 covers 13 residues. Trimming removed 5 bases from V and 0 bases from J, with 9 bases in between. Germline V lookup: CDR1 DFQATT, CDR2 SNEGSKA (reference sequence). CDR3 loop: CSAPWTSTDTQYF. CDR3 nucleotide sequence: TGCAGTGCTCCGTGGACTAGCACAGATACGCAGTATTTT.

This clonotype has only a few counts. The CDR3 here is CASNRPTEKNIQYF. CDR3 sequence (DNA): TGCGCCAGCAACCGACCGACAGAGAAAAACATTCAGTACTTC. The chain has TRBV10-1 and TRBJ2-4; possibly TRBD1 for D (5 bases). Germline lookup yields CDR1 WNHNN and CDR2 SYGVQD (reference sequence). This CDR3 is 14 amino acids long. Deletions cut 7 bases from V and 4 bases from J, with 14 bases between.

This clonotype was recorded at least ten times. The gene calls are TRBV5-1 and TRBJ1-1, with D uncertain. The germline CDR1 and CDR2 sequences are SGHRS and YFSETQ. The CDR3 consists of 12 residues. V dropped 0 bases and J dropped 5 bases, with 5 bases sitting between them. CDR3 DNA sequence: TGCGCCAGCAGCTTGGTGGATACTGAAGCTTTCTTT. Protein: CASSLVDTEAFF. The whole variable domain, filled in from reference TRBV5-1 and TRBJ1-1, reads KAGVTQTPRYLIKTRGQQVTLSCSPISGHRSVSWYQQTPGQGLQFLFEYFSETQRNKGNFPGRFSGRQFSNSRSEMNVSTLELGDSALYLCASSLVDTEAFFGQGTRLTVV.

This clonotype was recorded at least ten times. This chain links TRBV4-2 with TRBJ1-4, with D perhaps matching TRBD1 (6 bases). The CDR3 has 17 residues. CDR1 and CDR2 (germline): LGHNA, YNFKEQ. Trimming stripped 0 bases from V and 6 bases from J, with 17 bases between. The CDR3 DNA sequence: TGTGCCAGCAGCCAAGATGTCGTCCGGGGGCGTGATGAAAAACTGTTTTTT. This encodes CASSQDVVRGRDEKLFF.

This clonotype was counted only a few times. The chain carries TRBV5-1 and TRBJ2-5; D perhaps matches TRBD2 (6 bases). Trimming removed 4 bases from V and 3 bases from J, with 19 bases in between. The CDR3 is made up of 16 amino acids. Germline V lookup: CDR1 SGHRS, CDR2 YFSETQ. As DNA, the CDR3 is TGCGCCAGCAGCCCCGGAAGGGGCGGAGGGGAAGAGACCCAGTACTTC. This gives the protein CASSPGRGGGEETQYF.

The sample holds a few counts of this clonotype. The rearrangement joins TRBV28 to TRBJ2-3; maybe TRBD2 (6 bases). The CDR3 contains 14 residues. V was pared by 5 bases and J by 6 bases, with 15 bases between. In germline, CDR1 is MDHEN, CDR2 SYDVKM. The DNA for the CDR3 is TGTGCCAGCAGTCCCGGGGGTGTCGGGGATACGCAGTATTTT. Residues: CASSPGGVGDTQYF.

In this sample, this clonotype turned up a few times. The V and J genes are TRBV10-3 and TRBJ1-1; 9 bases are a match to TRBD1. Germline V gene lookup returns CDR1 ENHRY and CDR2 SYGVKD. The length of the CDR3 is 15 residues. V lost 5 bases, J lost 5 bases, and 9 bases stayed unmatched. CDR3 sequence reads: CAISFTQGADTEAFF. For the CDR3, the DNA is TGTGCCATCAGTTTTACACAGGGGGCTGATACTGAAGCTTTCTTT.

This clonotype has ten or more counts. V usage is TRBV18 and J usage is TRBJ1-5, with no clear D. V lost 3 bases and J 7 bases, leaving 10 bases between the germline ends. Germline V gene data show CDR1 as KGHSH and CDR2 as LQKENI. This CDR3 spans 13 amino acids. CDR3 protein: CASSPLSWQPQHF. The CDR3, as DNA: TGTGCCAGCTCACCCCTCTCCTGGCAGCCCCAGCATTTT.

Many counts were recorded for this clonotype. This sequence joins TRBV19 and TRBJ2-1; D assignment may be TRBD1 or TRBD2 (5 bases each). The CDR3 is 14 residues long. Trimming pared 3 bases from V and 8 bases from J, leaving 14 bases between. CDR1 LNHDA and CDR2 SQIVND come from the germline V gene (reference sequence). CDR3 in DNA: TGTGCCAGTAGTATCCGAGGGGCAGCCGATGAGCAGTTCTTC. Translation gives CASSIRGAADEQFF.

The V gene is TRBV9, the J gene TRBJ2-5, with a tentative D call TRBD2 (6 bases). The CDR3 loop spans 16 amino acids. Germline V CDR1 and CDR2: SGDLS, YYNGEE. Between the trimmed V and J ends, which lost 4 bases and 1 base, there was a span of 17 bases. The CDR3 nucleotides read TGTGCCAGCAGCCCACCCCCCAAGGGAGGCCAAGAGACCCAGTACTTC. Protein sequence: CASSPPPKGGQETQYF.

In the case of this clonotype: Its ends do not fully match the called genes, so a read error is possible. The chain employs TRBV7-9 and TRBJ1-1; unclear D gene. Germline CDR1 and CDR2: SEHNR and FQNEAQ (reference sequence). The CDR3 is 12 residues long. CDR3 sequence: CASSLAGDSVVF. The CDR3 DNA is TGTGCCAGCAGCTTAGCTGGAGACTCCGTGGTCTTT.

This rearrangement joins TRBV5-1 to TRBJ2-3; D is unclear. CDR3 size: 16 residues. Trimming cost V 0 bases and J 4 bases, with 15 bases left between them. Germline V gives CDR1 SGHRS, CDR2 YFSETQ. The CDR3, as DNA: TGCGCCAGCAGCTTGGGGACGGATGCCGCCTCAGATACGCAGTATTTT. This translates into CASSLGTDAASDTQYF.

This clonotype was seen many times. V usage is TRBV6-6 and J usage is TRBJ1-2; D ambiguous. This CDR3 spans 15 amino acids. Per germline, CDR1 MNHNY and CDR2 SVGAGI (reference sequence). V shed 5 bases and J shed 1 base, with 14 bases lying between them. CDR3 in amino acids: CASSALLRDNYGYTF. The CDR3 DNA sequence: TGTGCCAGCAGTGCCCTGCTCCGGGATAACTATGGCTACACCTTC.

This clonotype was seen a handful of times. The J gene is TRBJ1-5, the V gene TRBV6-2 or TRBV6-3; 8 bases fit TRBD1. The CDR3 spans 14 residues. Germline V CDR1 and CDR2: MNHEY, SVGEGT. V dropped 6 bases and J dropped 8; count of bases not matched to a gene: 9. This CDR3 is CASRRTGSREPQHF. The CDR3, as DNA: TGTGCCAGCAGACGGACAGGGAGTAGGGAGCCCCAGCATTTT.

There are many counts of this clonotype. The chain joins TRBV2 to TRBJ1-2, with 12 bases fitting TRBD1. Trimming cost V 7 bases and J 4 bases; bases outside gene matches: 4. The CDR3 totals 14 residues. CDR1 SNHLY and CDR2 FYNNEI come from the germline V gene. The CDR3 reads CASIPGQGAYGYTF. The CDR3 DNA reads TGTGCCAGCATCCCGGGACAGGGGGCCTATGGCTACACCTTC. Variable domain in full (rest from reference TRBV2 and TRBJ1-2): EPEVTQTPSHQVTQMGQEVILRCVPISNHLYFYWYRQILGQKVEFLVSFYNNEISEKSEIFDDQFSVERPDGSNFTLKIRSTKLEDSAMYFCASIPGQGAYGYTFGSGTRLTVV.

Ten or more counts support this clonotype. The CDR3 DNA sequence: TGTGCCAGCAGCGAGGGGTCCGGCAGGGAGCAGTTCTTC. Amino acids: CASSEGSGREQFF. This chain uses TRBV9 with TRBJ2-1; D is possibly TRBD1 (5 bases). Germline V gives CDR1 SGDLS, CDR2 YYNGEE. CDR3 length: 13 residues. V lost 3 bases and J lost 10, with 14 bases in between.

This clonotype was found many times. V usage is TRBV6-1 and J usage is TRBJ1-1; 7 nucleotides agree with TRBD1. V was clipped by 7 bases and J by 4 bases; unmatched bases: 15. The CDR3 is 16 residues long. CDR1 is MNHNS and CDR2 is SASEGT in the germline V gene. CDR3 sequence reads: CASIPRTGPAGTEAFF. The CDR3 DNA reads TGTGCCAGCATCCCCAGGACAGGCCCGGCGGGCACTGAAGCTTTCTTT.

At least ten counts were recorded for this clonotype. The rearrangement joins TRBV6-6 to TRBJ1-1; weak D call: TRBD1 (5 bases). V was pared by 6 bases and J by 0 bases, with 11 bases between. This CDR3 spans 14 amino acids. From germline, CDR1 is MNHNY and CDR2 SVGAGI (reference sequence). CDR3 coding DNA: TGTGCCAGCAGATTACAGGAGATGAACACTGAAGCTTTCTTT. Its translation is CASRLQEMNTEAFF.